The subject of this entry is one T cell receptor (beta chain). These data belong to a study of cytomegalovirus exposure and HLA in healthy donors. CDR3 length: 14 residues. Trimming cost V 3 bases and J 2 bases; bases outside gene matches: 4. Germline loops: CDR1 SGDLS, CDR2 YYNGEE. PCR amplification relied on 60 Vbeta primers (plus 13 Jbeta primers). Assay: immunoSEQ multiplex PCR; the TCRdb copy retains only in-frame clones and omits some. This sample's clone table lists about 210,000 clones. Sequencing used PBMCs. The J gene is TRBJ2-5, the V gene TRBV9, with 7 bases aligning to TRBD1. This receptor was taken from a woman in her 30s in good health and CMV-seropositive. The DNA for the CDR3 is TGTGCCAGCAGCGCTTGGACAGGTCAAGAGACCCAGTACTTC. Its translation: CASSAWTGQETQYF.